The clone carrying this TCR beta chain turned up a few times. Its antigen is as yet unknown. This sample stems from a study of CD8 T cells in ankylosing spondylitis. Overall study findings and caveats: Enrichment of disease-linked clones was reportedly significant in matched ankylosing spondylitis synovial fluid.

Germline CDR1 and CDR2: SGHVS and FNYEAQ. V lost 2 bases, J lost 0 bases, and 8 bases lay in between. The CDR3 consists of 15 residues. TCRdb reprocessed the 5' RACE reads via MiXCR and lists one record per CDR3 protein. The sample includes 240,000 or so distinct CDR3 sequences, about 11% of them seen just once. Input material: blood, either unsorted or a sorted T cell fraction (not recorded which). This chain uses TRBV7-6 with TRBJ1-3, with D hard to call. This clonotype was obtained from a male donor with ankylosing spondylitis or in good health (not recorded which). CDR3 amino acids: CASSLTTSSGNTIYF. CDR3 nucleotides: TGTGCCAGCAGCTTAACTACTAGCTCTGGAAACACCATATATTTT.